A selection of T cell receptor beta chains follows, all from one sample in a study of blood T cell repertoires in COVID-19. Libraries were prepared by immunoSEQ multiplex PCR; TCRdb keeps only in-frame clonotypes and omits some of them. This repertoire shows hundreds of thousands of clones, roughly 85% found once; its top ten account for over 1.5%. Sequenced material: PBMCs or T cells enriched from blood (not recorded which). The receptors shown here come from a woman aged 18-29 years with acute COVID-19. The CDR3 runs from the conserved cysteine through the conserved F or W. Each record gives: V gene, clone size, J gene, D gene, CDR3 DNA, CDR3 protein. A D gene is named only where the DNA matches it firmly. The size field is filled for only some rows; it gives once, few, many or a size class.

v_call: TRBV6-5
clone_size: NA
j_call: TRBJ2-7
d_call: NA
cdr3_nt: TGTGCCAGCAGTTACGGTTTAGGGGAATACGAGCAGTACTTC
cdr3_aa: CASSYGLGEYEQYF

v_call: TRBV15
clone_size: NA
j_call: TRBJ2-7
d_call: NA
cdr3_nt: TGTGCCACCAGCAGAGTAAGGGGCGGGGCCTACGAGCAGTACTTC
cdr3_aa: CATSRVRGGAYEQYF

v_call: TRBV7-8
clone_size: once
j_call: TRBJ2-3
d_call: TRBD2
cdr3_nt: TGTGCCAGCAGCGTATCCCGTGGGACTAGACGCACAGATACGCAGTATTTT
cdr3_aa: CASSVSRGTRRTDTQYF

v_call: TRBV25-1
clone_size: NA
j_call: TRBJ2-5
d_call: NA
cdr3_nt: TGTGCCAGCAGTGAGCGGTCACTAACAGAGACCCAGTACTTC
cdr3_aa: CASSERSLTETQYF

v_call: TRBV3-1/TRBV3-2
clone_size: once
j_call: TRBJ2-1
d_call: NA
cdr3_nt: TGTGCCAGCAGGCAAAATAAGCGGAATCCCTACAATGAGCAGTTCTTC
cdr3_aa: CASRQNKRNPYNEQFF

v_call: TRBV14
clone_size: NA
j_call: TRBJ2-2
d_call: TRBD2
cdr3_nt: TGTGCCAGCAGCCAAGGAGTTAGGCTAGCGGGAGTATTCGCCGGGGAGCTGTTTTTT
cdr3_aa: CASSQGVRLAGVFAGELFF

v_call: TRBV9
clone_size: NA
j_call: TRBJ2-1
d_call: NA
cdr3_nt: TGTGCCAGCAGCGTAGCTGAGAGGGCGTACAATGAGCAGTTCTTC
cdr3_aa: CASSVAERAYNEQFF

v_call: TRBV7-9
clone_size: NA
j_call: TRBJ1-4
d_call: NA
cdr3_nt: TGTGCCAGCAGCACGGGACTTAGCGAAAAACTGTTTTTT
cdr3_aa: CASSTGLSEKLFF

v_call: TRBV5-1
clone_size: NA
j_call: TRBJ2-7
d_call: TRBD2
cdr3_nt: TGCGCCAGCAGCTTGGAGCCTAGCGGGGGGAGGATCCCCTACGAGCAGTACTTC
cdr3_aa: CASSLEPSGGRIPYEQYF

v_call: TRBV2
clone_size: NA
j_call: TRBJ1-2
d_call: NA
cdr3_nt: TGTGCCAGCAGGGACACAATGGGCTACACCTTC
cdr3_aa: CASRDTMGYTF

v_call: TRBV4-1
clone_size: NA
j_call: TRBJ1-3
d_call: NA
cdr3_nt: TGCGCCAGCAGCCAAGGGCAGGGAAACACCATATATTTT
cdr3_aa: CASSQGQGNTIYF

v_call: TRBV2
clone_size: NA
j_call: TRBJ2-1
d_call: NA
cdr3_nt: TGTGCCAGCAGACGAGGCCAGGGCGGTGAGCAGTTCTTC
cdr3_aa: CASRRGQGGEQFF

v_call: TRBV30
clone_size: few
j_call: TRBJ2-1
d_call: TRBD2
cdr3_nt: TGTGCCTGGACTCGAATAGCGGGGCCGCTCAATGAGCAGTTCTTC
cdr3_aa: CAWTRIAGPLNEQFF

v_call: TRBV30
clone_size: NA
j_call: TRBJ1-1
d_call: NA
cdr3_nt: TGTGCTTACACAGCGGGTACAGCGATCGCGTCCATGAACACTGAAGCTTTCTTT
cdr3_aa: CAYTAGTAIASMNTEAFF

v_call: TRBV19
clone_size: few
j_call: TRBJ2-7
d_call: TRBD1
cdr3_nt: TGTGCCAGCAGTTACCAGCCGACAGGGTCCCACGAGCAGTACTTC
cdr3_aa: CASSYQPTGSHEQYF

v_call: TRBV10-3
clone_size: NA
j_call: TRBJ1-1
d_call: NA
cdr3_nt: TGTGCCATCAGTGATGGTTATGAGACAGTCTCCATGAACACTGAAGCTTTCTTT
cdr3_aa: CAISDGYETVSMNTEAFF

v_call: TRBV11-2
clone_size: NA
j_call: TRBJ2-5
d_call: TRBD1
cdr3_nt: TGTGCCAGCAGCATAACCGGGACAGGTCAAGAGACCCAGTACTTC
cdr3_aa: CASSITGTGQETQYF

v_call: TRBV19
clone_size: NA
j_call: TRBJ2-5
d_call: NA
cdr3_nt: TGTGCCAGTAGAAACCCTGGGACTGATCAAGAGACCCAGTACTTC
cdr3_aa: CASRNPGTDQETQYF

v_call: TRBV5-1
clone_size: once
j_call: TRBJ1-6
d_call: NA
cdr3_nt: TGCGCCAGCAGCCGGGAGTCAATCCCCAATTCACCCCTCCACTTT
cdr3_aa: CASSRESIPNSPLHF

v_call: TRBV7-2
clone_size: NA
j_call: TRBJ1-3
d_call: NA
cdr3_nt: TGTGCCAGCAGTCCCAGGGAACACTCTGGAAACACCATATATTTT
cdr3_aa: CASSPREHSGNTIYF

v_call: TRBV27
clone_size: NA
j_call: TRBJ2-7
d_call: NA
cdr3_nt: TGTGCCAGCACGTACAGGGCCGAGCAGTACTTC
cdr3_aa: CASTYRAEQYF

v_call: TRBV4-2
clone_size: NA
j_call: TRBJ1-2
d_call: NA
cdr3_nt: TGTGCCAGCAGCGGAGGAGGGCCGAACGACTATGGCTACACCTTC
cdr3_aa: CASSGGGPNDYGYTF

v_call: TRBV28
clone_size: NA
j_call: TRBJ2-1
d_call: NA
cdr3_nt: TGTGCCAGCAGTTTCAATGTAGGGGTAGGAGCCTACAATGAGCAGTTCTTC
cdr3_aa: CASSFNVGVGAYNEQFF

v_call: TRBV10-3
clone_size: NA
j_call: TRBJ1-4
d_call: TRBD1
cdr3_nt: TGTGCCATCAGTGATGAGACAGGGGATGAAAAACTGTTTTTT
cdr3_aa: CAISDETGDEKLFF

v_call: TRBV6-5
clone_size: once
j_call: TRBJ1-1
d_call: NA
cdr3_nt: TGTGCCAGCACCCCAGGGGCGGTCCCTGAAGCTTTCTTT
cdr3_aa: CASTPGAVPEAFF

v_call: TRBV28
clone_size: NA
j_call: TRBJ1-2
d_call: TRBD1
cdr3_nt: TGTGCCAGCAGTTTCGACGCCACAGGGGGCAATGTATTACTTTCTGGCTACACCTTC
cdr3_aa: CASSFDATGGNVLLSGYTF

v_call: TRBV28
clone_size: few
j_call: TRBJ1-5
d_call: TRBD1
cdr3_nt: TGTGCCAGCAGTGGGACAGGGGGCTCAGGGGGGACTAATCAGCCCCAGCATTTT
cdr3_aa: CASSGTGGSGGTNQPQHF

v_call: TRBV15
clone_size: NA
j_call: TRBJ1-4
d_call: TRBD1
cdr3_nt: TGTGCCACCAGCAACAACAGGGGGGGAGGTGAAAAACTGTTTTTT
cdr3_aa: CATSNNRGGGEKLFF

v_call: TRBV2
clone_size: NA
j_call: TRBJ1-4
d_call: TRBD1
cdr3_nt: TGTGCCAGCAGGGTTAGCGGGACAGGGGTTGAAAAACTGTTTTTT
cdr3_aa: CASRVSGTGVEKLFF

v_call: TRBV19
clone_size: NA
j_call: TRBJ2-1
d_call: NA
cdr3_nt: TGTGCCAGTAGTCCAACGTCGGGTGAGCAGTTCTTC
cdr3_aa: CASSPTSGEQFF

v_call: TRBV2
clone_size: NA
j_call: TRBJ2-1
d_call: TRBD1
cdr3_nt: TGTGCCGGGACCGGGACAGGTTCCAATGAGCAGTTCTTC
cdr3_aa: CAGTGTGSNEQFF

v_call: TRBV5-1
clone_size: NA
j_call: TRBJ1-3
d_call: NA
cdr3_nt: TGCGCCAGCAGCTTGGCAGGGGAAACTGGAAACACCATATATTTT
cdr3_aa: CASSLAGETGNTIYF

v_call: TRBV15
clone_size: NA
j_call: TRBJ2-1
d_call: NA
cdr3_nt: TGTGCCACCAGCAGAGATGATCCGTGGGGGGACAATGAGCAGTTCTTC
cdr3_aa: CATSRDDPWGDNEQFF

v_call: TRBV9
clone_size: NA
j_call: TRBJ1-1
d_call: NA
cdr3_nt: TGTGCCAGCAGCGTAGAAGGGGGTTTTAGCACTGAAGCTTTCTTT
cdr3_aa: CASSVEGGFSTEAFF